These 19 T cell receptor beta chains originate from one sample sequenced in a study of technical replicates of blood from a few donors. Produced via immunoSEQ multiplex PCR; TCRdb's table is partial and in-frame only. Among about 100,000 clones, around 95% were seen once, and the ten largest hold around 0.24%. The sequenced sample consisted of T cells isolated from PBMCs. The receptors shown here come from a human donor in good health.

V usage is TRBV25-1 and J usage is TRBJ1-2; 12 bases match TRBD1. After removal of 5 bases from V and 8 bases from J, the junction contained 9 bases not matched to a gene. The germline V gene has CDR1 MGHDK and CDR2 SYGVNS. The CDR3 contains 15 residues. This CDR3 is CASSPGQGALEGYTF. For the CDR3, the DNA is TGTGCCAGCAGTCCGGGACAGGGGGCACTGGAGGGCTACACCTTC.

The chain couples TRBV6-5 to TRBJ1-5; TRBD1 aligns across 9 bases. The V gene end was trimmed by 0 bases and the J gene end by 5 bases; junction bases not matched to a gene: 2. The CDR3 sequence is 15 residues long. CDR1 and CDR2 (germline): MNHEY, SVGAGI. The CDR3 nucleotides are TGTGCCAGCAGTTACTCGTGGACAGGGGATCAGCCCCAGCATTTT. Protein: CASSYSWTGDQPQHF.

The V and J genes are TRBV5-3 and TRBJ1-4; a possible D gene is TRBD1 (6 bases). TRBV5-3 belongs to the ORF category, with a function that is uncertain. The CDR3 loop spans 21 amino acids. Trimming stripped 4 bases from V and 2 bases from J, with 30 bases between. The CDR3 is CARSPTGSNRVEARTNEKLFF. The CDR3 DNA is TGTGCCAGAAGCCCCACTGGATCCAACAGGGTAGAGGCGAGGACTAATGAAAAACTGTTTTTT.

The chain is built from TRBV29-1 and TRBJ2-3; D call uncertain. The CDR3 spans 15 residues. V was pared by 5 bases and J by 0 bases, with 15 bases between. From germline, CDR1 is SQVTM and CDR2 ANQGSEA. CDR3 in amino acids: CSVRVGGTSTDTQYF. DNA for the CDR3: TGCAGCGTTCGCGTCGGCGGTACTAGCACAGATACGCAGTATTTT.

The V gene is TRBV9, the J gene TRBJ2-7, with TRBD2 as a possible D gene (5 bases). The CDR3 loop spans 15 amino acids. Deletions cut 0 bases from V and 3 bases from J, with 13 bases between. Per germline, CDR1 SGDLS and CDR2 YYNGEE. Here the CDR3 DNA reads TGTGCCAGCAGCGTAGAGGTTAGCGCGGTCTACGAGCAGTACTTC. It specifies CASSVEVSAVYEQYF.

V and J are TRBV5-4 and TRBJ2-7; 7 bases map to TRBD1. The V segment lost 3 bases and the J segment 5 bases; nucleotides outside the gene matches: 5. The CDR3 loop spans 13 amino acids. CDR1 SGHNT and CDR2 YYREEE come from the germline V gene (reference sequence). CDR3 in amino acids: CASSWGQPNEQYF. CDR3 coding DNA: TGTGCCAGCAGCTGGGGACAGCCCAACGAGCAGTACTTC.

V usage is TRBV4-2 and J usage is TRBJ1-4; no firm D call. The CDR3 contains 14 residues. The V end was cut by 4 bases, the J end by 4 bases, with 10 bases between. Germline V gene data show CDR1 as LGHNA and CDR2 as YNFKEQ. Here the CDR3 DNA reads TGTGCCAGCAGCCTGAACGGGGTTAATGAAAAACTGTTTTTT. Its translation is CASSLNGVNEKLFF.

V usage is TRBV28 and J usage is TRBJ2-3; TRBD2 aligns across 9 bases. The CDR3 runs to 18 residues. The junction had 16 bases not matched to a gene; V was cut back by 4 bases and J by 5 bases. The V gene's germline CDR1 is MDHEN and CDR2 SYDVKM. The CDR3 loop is CASSWPSSGRMWGDTQYF. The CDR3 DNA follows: TGTGCCAGCAGTTGGCCAAGTAGCGGGAGAATGTGGGGAGATACGCAGTATTTT.

CDR3: CASSTYNVEKLFF. DNA for the CDR3: TGTGCCAGCAGCACTTATAACGTTGAAAAACTGTTTTTT. The gene calls are TRBV5-6 and TRBJ1-4; no reliable D call. V lost 4 bases to trimming and J lost 7 bases, with 11 bases between them. CDR1 is SGHDT, CDR2 YYEEEE, per germline. This CDR3 region has 13 residues. Variable domain in full (rest from reference TRBV5-6 and TRBJ1-4): DAGVTQSPTHLIKTRGQQVTLRCSPKSGHDTVSWYQQALGQGPQFIFQYYEEEERQRGNFPDRFSGHQFPNYSSELNVNALLLGDSALYLCASSTYNVEKLFFGSGTQLSVL.

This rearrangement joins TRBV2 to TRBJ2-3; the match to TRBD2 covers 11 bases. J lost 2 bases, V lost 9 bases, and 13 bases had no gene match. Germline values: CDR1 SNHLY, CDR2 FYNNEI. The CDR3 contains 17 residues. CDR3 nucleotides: TGTGCCAGACAGGCCGGGACTAGCGGAAACCTCACAGATACGCAGTATTTT. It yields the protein CARQAGTSGNLTDTQYF.

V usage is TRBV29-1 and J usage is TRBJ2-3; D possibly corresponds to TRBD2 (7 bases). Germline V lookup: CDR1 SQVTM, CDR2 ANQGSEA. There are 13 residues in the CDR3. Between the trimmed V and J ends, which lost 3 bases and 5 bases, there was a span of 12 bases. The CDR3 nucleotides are TGCAGCGTTGATCAAGGGGGGGAAGATACGCAGTATTTT. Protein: CSVDQGGEDTQYF.

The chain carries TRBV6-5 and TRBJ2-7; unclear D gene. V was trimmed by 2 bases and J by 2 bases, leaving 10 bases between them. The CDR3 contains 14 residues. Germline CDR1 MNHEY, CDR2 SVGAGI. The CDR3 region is CASSYQAGPYEQYF. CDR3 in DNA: TGTGCCAGCAGTTACCAAGCAGGTCCCTACGAGCAGTACTTC.

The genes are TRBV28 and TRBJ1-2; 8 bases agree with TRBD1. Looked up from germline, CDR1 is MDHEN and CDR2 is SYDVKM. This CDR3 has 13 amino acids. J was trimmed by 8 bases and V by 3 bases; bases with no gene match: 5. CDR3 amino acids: CASSLQGARGYTF. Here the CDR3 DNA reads TGTGCCAGCAGTTTGCAGGGGGCGCGAGGCTACACCTTC.

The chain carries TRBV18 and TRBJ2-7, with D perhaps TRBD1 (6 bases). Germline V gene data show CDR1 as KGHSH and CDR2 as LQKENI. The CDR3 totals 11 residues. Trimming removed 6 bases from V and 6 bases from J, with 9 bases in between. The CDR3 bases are TGTGCCAGCTCCCTAGGGGGCGAGCAGTACTTC. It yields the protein CASSLGGEQYF.

The chain's CDR3 is CASSSGLQETQYF. CDR3 in DNA: TGTGCCAGCAGCTCGGGACTCCAAGAGACCCAGTACTTC. The J gene is TRBJ2-5, the V gene TRBV7-9; D perhaps matches TRBD2 (6 bases). Germline loops: CDR1 SEHNR, CDR2 FQNEAQ (reference sequence). This CDR3 is built from 13 residues. V shed 4 bases and J shed 1 base, with 7 bases lying between them.

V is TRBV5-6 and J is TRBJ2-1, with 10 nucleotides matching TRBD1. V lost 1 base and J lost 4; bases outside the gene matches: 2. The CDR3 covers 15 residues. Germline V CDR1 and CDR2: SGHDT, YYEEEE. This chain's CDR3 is CASSLTGQGYNEQFF. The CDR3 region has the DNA TGTGCCAGCAGCTTGACGGGACAGGGGTACAATGAGCAGTTCTTC.

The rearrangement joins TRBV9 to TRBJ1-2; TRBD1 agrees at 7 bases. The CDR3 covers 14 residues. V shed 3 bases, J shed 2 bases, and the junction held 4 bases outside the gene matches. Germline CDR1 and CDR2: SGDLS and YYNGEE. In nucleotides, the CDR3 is TGTGCCAGCAGCGCCCAGACAGGGAACTATGGCTACACCTTC. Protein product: CASSAQTGNYGYTF. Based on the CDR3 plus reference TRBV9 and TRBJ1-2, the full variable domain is DSGVTQTPKHLITATGQRVTLRCSPRSGDLSVYWYQQSLDQGLQFLIQYYNGEERAKGNILERFSAQQFPDLHSELNLSSLELGDSALYFCASSAQTGNYGYTFGSGTRLTVV.

This CDR3 is CASIWDRGSNQPQHF. CDR3 DNA sequence: TGTGCCAGCATTTGGGACAGGGGGAGCAATCAGCCCCAGCATTTT. The chain is built from TRBV6-1 and TRBJ1-5; 11 bases are a match to TRBD1. Trimming took 7 bases from V and 1 from J; bases not matched to a gene: 3. The CDR3 is 15 residues long. Looked up from germline, CDR1 is MNHNS and CDR2 is SASEGT.

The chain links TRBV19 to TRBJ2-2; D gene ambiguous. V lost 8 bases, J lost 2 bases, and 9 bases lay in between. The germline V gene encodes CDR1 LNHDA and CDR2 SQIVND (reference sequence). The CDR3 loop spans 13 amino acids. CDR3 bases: TGTGCCAGTGGGCACCTTAACACCGGGGAGCTGTTTTTT. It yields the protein CASGHLNTGELFF.